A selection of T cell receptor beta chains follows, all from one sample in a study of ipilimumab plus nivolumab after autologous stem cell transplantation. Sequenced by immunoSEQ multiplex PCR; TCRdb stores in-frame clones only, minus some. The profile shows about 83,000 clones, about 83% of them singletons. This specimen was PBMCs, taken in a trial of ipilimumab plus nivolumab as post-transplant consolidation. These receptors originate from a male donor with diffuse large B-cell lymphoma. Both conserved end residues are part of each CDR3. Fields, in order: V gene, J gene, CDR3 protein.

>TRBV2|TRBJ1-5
CASDRGSNQPQHF
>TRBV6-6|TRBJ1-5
CASSRTGGDSSQPQHF
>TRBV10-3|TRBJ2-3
CASEDGDTQYF
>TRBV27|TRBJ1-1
CASSLSVGGHTEAFF
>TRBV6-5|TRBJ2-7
CASSQTGETVEQYF
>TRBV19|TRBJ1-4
CASSPGQGGAYNEKLFF
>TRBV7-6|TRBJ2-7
CASSSGNEAYEQYF
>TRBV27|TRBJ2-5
CASHAGGAAETQYF
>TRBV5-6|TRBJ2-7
CASSPGRAMGEQYF
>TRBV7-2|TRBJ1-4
CASSMDRANEKLFF
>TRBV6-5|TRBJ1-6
CASSYVFRGNSPLHF
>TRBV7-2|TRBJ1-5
CASSPGDGNQPQHF
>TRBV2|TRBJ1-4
CASGSVLATNEKLFF
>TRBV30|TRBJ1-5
CAWSEGDQPQHF
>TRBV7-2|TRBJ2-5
CASSLDRGQETQYF
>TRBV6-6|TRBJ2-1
CASSFQFGEQFF
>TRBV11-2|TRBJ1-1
CASSSVTGLNTEAFF
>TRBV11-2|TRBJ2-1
CASSLRPGAKAENEQFF
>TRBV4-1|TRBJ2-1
CASSQIKLAGGDNEQFF
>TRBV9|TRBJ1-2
CASSVGAGPNYGYTF
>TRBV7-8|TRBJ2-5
CASSYGQGVGRETQYF
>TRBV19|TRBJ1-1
CASSELGTEAFF
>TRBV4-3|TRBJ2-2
CASSRGSGGTGELFF
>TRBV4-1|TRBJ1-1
CASSPGGLGTEAFF
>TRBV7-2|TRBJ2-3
CASSYRPTGANTDTQYF
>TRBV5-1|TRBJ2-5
CASSLGGGAQETQYF
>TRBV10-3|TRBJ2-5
CAISESEETQYF
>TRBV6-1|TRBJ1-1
CASSEISSGGAQNTEAFF
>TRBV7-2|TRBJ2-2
CASSPSGRNTGELFF
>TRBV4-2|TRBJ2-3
CASSRVARGNTDTQYF
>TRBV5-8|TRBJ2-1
CASSRLTTSGGDSYNEQFF